One and the same sample provided the 15 T cell receptor beta chains below, sequenced in a study of early T cells in non-severe SARS-CoV-2 infection. Via MiXCR, TCRdb re-called the 5' RACE reads, giving one row per CDR3 protein. The table lists tens of thousands of distinct CDR3 sequences, 9.3% of them singletons. The source material was whole blood. The receptors were gathered from an adult who was a healthcare worker with PCR-confirmed SARS-CoV-2 infection or an uninfected control (not recorded which).

The table lists this clonotype with a few counts. The gene calls are TRBV5-4 and TRBJ1-1; 8 bases fit TRBD1. CDR1 and CDR2 (germline): SGHNT, YYREEE (reference sequence). Trimming took 5 bases from V and 1 from J; bases not matched to a gene: 4. The CDR3 has 14 residues. The CDR3 bases are TGTGCCAGCAGTTCTCAGGGGGCGAACACTGAAGCTTTCTTT. Translating gives CASSSQGANTEAFF. Complete variable domain (other parts from reference TRBV5-4 and TRBJ1-1): ETGVTQSPTHLIKTRGQQVTLRCSSQSGHNTVSWYQQALGQGPQFIFQYYREEENGRGNFPPRFSGLQFPNYSSELNVNALELDDSALYLCASSSQGANTEAFFGQGTRLTVV.

The chain couples TRBV12-3 or TRBV12-4 to TRBJ2-2; 13 nucleotides match TRBD2. This CDR3 is built from 17 residues. Losses at the gene ends were 6 bases for V and 1 base for J; bases not matched to a gene: 5. As DNA, the CDR3 is TGTGCCAGCAGCTGGACTAGCGGGGGATTGAACACCGGGGAGCTGTTTTTT. This translates into CASSWTSGGLNTGELFF.

The V and J genes are TRBV3-1 and TRBJ1-2; no firm D call. The germline V gene has CDR1 LGHDT and CDR2 YNNKEL (reference sequence). V dropped 6 bases and J dropped 2 bases, with 16 bases sitting between them. The CDR3 is 15 amino acids. This CDR3 reads CASRNRGRKNYGYTF. The CDR3 nucleotides are TGTGCCAGCAGAAACAGAGGTAGAAAGAACTATGGCTACACCTTC.

This chain joins TRBV5-1 and TRBJ2-2, with D possibly matching TRBD2 (5 bases). Trimming cost V 0 bases and J 6 bases, with 9 bases left between them. The CDR3 contains 14 residues. Germline V lookup: CDR1 SGHRS, CDR2 YFSETQ. CDR3 in DNA: TGCGCCAGCAGCTTGGCCTTCGGGGCCGGGGAGCTGTTTTTT. This sequence encodes CASSLAFGAGELFF.

This clonotype was picked up many times. CDR3 DNA: TGTGCCAGCAGTATCGGACAGGGTGCCCAAGAGACCCAGTACTTC. Its protein product is CASSIGQGAQETQYF. The V and J genes are TRBV2 and TRBJ2-5, with 8 bases matching TRBD1. CDR3 length: 15 residues. CDR1 and CDR2 (germline): SNHLY, FYNNEI. The J segment lost 1 base and the V segment lost 5 bases, leaving 6 bases of the junction unmatched. The whole variable domain, remainder taken from reference TRBV2 and TRBJ2-5, is EPEVTQTPSHQVTQMGQEVILRCVPISNHLYFYWYRQILGQKVEFLVSFYNNEISEKSEIFDDQFSVERPDGSNFTLKIRSTKLEDSAMYFCASSIGQGAQETQYFGPGTRLLVL.

There are a few counts of this clonotype. This sequence joins TRBV12-3 or TRBV12-4 and TRBJ2-2; no reliable D call. The CDR3 is 15 amino acids. The V end lost 5 bases, the J end lost 7 bases, and 17 bases lay between the germline ends. This CDR3 reads CASSPGPDSGGELFF. The DNA for the CDR3 is TGTGCCAGCAGTCCAGGCCCGGATTCTGGCGGGGAGCTGTTTTTT.

A few counts support this clonotype. The CDR3 spells CASSHRDYQFF. CDR3 in DNA: TGTGCCAGCAGCCACCGGGACTACCAGTTCTTC. The chain combines TRBV3-1 with TRBJ2-1; 7 positions agree with TRBD2. Unmatched junction bases numbered 3, after V lost 3 bases and J lost 13 bases. The CDR3 has 11 residues. CDR1 and CDR2 from the germline V gene are LGHDT and YNNKEL (reference sequence).

This clonotype was seen ten or more times. V is TRBV2 and J is TRBJ2-7; D assignment may be TRBD1 or TRBD2 (6 bases each). Germline assignment: CDR1 SNHLY and CDR2 FYNNEI. The V end was cut by 2 bases, the J end by 2 bases, with 10 bases between. The CDR3 runs 14 residues. CDR3 sequence: CASSEQGRPYEQYF. In DNA form, the CDR3 reads TGTGCCAGCAGTGAACAGGGGAGGCCCTACGAGCAGTACTTC.

In this sample, this clonotype turned up a few times. The V gene is TRBV21-1, the J gene TRBJ2-7; the DNA was not compared with TRBD1, the D call given in the table. TRBV21-1 is annotated as a pseudogene. The CDR3 is made up of 16 amino acids. The CDR3 reads CASSKPRDSCYYEQYF. The DNA of the CDR3 is TGTGCCAGCAGCAAACCCCGGGACAGCTGCTACTACGAGCAGTACTTC.

This clonotype was observed many times. The rearrangement links TRBV9 to TRBJ2-5, with TRBD2 matching 14 bases. From germline, CDR1 is SGDLS and CDR2 YYNGEE. Unmatched junction bases numbered 3, after V lost 3 bases and J lost 2 bases. The CDR3 runs to 16 residues. CDR3 protein: CASSARLAGGQETQYF. The DNA for the CDR3 is TGTGCCAGCAGCGCAAGACTAGCGGGGGGGCAAGAGACCCAGTACTTC.

This clonotype has ten or more counts. The chain couples TRBV27 to TRBJ1-2; a weak D match, TRBD1 (5 bases). The CDR3 runs to 13 residues. Germline assignment: CDR1 MNHEY and CDR2 SMNVEV (reference sequence). V was trimmed by 4 bases and J by 8 bases, leaving 14 bases between them. The CDR3 bases are TGTGCCAGCAGTTCCTACAGGCTCCAAGGCTACACCTTC. It is translated as CASSSYRLQGYTF.

This clonotype has at least ten counts. J is TRBJ1-2 and V is TRBV12-3 or TRBV12-4; D is ambiguous. The CDR3 consists of 13 residues. V lost 4 bases and J lost 0, with 6 bases in between. CDR3 amino acids: CASSSGANYGYTF. The CDR3 DNA is TGTGCCAGCAGTTCCGGGGCTAACTATGGCTACACCTTC.

The sample holds one count of this clonotype. The chain links TRBV6-6 to TRBJ1-1; 9 nucleotides agree with TRBD1. In germline, CDR1 is MNHNY, CDR2 SVGAGI (reference sequence). With V trimmed by 6 bases and J by 3 bases, 8 bases remained unmatched. This CDR3 comprises 15 residues. CDR3 sequence reads: CASSPKQGADTEAFF. CDR3 sequence (DNA): TGTGCCAGCAGCCCTAAACAGGGGGCGGACACTGAAGCTTTCTTT.

CDR3 in DNA: TGTGCCAGCAGCTTGTCGGACCCCCGTGGAGATGGCTACACCTTC. It encodes CASSLSDPRGDGYTF. The V and J genes are TRBV5-6 and TRBJ1-2; D is uncertain. Germline loops: CDR1 SGHDT, CDR2 YYEEEE. V lost 1 base to trimming and J lost 6 bases, with 16 bases between them. The CDR3 has 15 residues.

The V call is TRBV10-2, the J call TRBJ1-2; D unclear. CDR3 size: 13 residues. The germline CDR1 and CDR2 sequences are WSHSY and SAAADI. Trimming took off 2 bases at V and 8 bases at J, with 12 bases between the two ends. The CDR3 loop reads CASSERRTRGYTF. The CDR3 DNA reads TGCGCCAGCAGTGAGAGGCGAACGCGGGGCTACACCTTC.